The clone carrying this TCR beta chain was seen a handful of times. Its antigen is as yet unknown. The time point: newly diagnosed GD, antithyroid drugs for less than 3 months. Making the TCR library involved RNA that had been extracted from PBMCs. This specimen belongs to a study of regulatory T cells in long-lasting Graves disease. Study findings and constraints: Reduced TCR diversity was observed in persistent Graves' patients versus newly diagnosed patients. Segments TRBV28, TRBJ1-2 and TRBJ2-5 showed preferential usage in persistent disease.

Germline loops: CDR1 KGHSH, CDR2 LQKENI. This CDR3 comprises 15 residues. The ends were cut back, 3 bases at V and 5 bases at J, with 13 bases in the middle. Building the TCR beta libraries relied on iRepertoire HTBI primers, and CDR3 regions underwent Arm-PCR. Via MiXCR, TCRdb re-called the multiplex PCR reads, giving one row per CDR3 protein. The data show 520,000 or so distinct CDR3 sequences, 12% seen once. The same specimen was also included in a second study, on T cells in Graves' hyperthyroidism and ophthalmopathy. That work states: Graves' hyperthyroidism showing no ophthalmopathy progression within 18 months was considered stable.

The receptor comes from a woman aged 25 to 39 with Graves disease. The V and J genes are TRBV18 and TRBJ2-2; no firm D call. Here the sequenced sample was peripheral blood mononuclear cells (PBMCs), taken at new diagnosis, from a patient treated with antithyroid drugs. CDR3 nucleotides: TGTGCCAGCTCACCCAGCGAGACCCGAACCGGGGAGCTGTTTTTT. Residues: CASSPSETRTGELFF.